Listed below are T cell receptor beta chains from one sample, sequenced in a study of T-cell memory formation after mild COVID-19. In TCRdb, the 5' RACE reads were re-called with MiXCR into one record per CDR3 protein. The data contain 350,000 or so distinct CDR3 sequences, roughly 20% of them seen just once; the ten biggest clones take up roughly an eighth. The specimen was PBMCs or a T cell subset sorted from them (not recorded which). The receptor set was obtained from an adult woman who had mild COVID-19 (a few samples of this study predate the infection). Cell type and time point are not known. CDR3s include the opening cysteine and the closing phenylalanine or tryptophan. The D gene is left open where the match is weak. Size values are once, few and many counts, or a class for expanded clones, and some rows have none.

size | D | J | V | CDR3 | DNA
few | . | TRBJ2-3 | TRBV7-2 | CASSLAPPGIDGDTQYF | TGTGCCAGCAGCTTAGCCCCCCCAGGGATAGATGGTGATACGCAGTATTTT
. | . | TRBJ2-7 | TRBV9 | CASSRGSGGGTYEQYF | TGTGCCAGCAGCCGGGGGTCCGGCGGCGGAACCTACGAGCAGTACTTC
many | . | TRBJ2-5 | TRBV20-1 | CSASGLRQTQYF | TGCAGTGCTAGCGGACTCCGGCAGACCCAGTACTTC
. | . | TRBJ1-2 | TRBV7-2 | CASSFSRDIYGYTF | TGTGCCAGCAGCTTTTCCCGGGACATCTATGGCTACACCTTC
few | . | TRBJ2-3 | TRBV20-1 | CSALDGLTDTQYF | TGCAGTGCTCTGGACGGACTCACAGATACGCAGTATTTT
few | TRBD1 | TRBJ2-5 | TRBV15 | CATEQGGYKETQYF | TGTGCCACAGAACAAGGGGGCTACAAAGAGACCCAGTACTTC
few | . | TRBJ1-1 | TRBV5-1 | CASRSVGAFF | TGCGCCAGCAGATCCGTTGGGGCTTTCTTT
. | . | TRBJ2-7 | TRBV21-1 | CASSAWEDRVGEQYF | TGTGCCAGCAGCGCATGGGAGGACAGGGTCGGGGAGCAGTACTTC
. | . | TRBJ1-1 | TRBV19 | CASSIGGVWDNTEAFF | TGTGCCAGTAGTATTGGGGGAGTTTGGGATAACACTGAAGCTTTCTTT
few | TRBD2 | TRBJ2-7 | TRBV29-1 | CSGTSGGSYEQYF | TGCAGCGGTACTAGCGGGGGTAGCTACGAGCAGTACTTC
few | TRBD2 | TRBJ2-7 | TRBV24-1 | CATSDSGGPAFYEQYF | TGTGCCACCAGTGATTCGGGGGGACCGGCCTTCTACGAGCAGTACTTC
few | . | TRBJ2-7 | TRBV10-3 | CAINGGETYEQYF | TGTGCCATCAATGGCGGGGAGACCTACGAGCAGTACTTC
many | TRBD1 | TRBJ2-3 | TRBV7-9 | CASSQQGVADTQYF | TGTGCCAGCAGCCAACAGGGGGTTGCAGATACGCAGTATTTT
many | . | TRBJ2-6 | TRBV20-1 | CSAPIPYSGANVLTF | TGCAGTGCCCCCATTCCCTACTCTGGGGCCAACGTCCTGACTTTC
. | . | TRBJ2-5 | TRBV18 | CASSSGLGVRETQYF | TGTGCCAGCTCATCCGGACTGGGGGTCAGGGAGACCCAGTACTTC
. | . | TRBJ2-5 | TRBV5-1 | CASSFDPGLSQYF | TGCGCCAGCAGCTTCGATCCAGGGCTGTCCCAGTACTTC
many | TRBD1 | TRBJ2-2 | TRBV18 | CASSPGQGAGNTGELFF | TGTGCCAGCTCACCAGGACAGGGGGCCGGGAACACCGGGGAGCTGTTTTTT
. | TRBD2 | TRBJ2-3 | TRBV6-6 | CASSPQREPGDTQYF | TGTGCCAGCAGTCCGCAGCGGGAGCCGGGGGATACGCAGTATTTT
. | . | TRBJ2-7 | TRBV10-1 | CASTNRGTPYEQYF | TGCGCCAGCACTAATCGGGGTACCCCCTACGAGCAGTACTTC
few | . | TRBJ1-2 | TRBV7-9 | CASSPGQQYGYTF | TGTGCCAGCAGCCCGGGACAACAGTATGGCTACACCTTC
. | . | TRBJ1-3 | TRBV2 | CASRRDSGPPIYF | TGTGCCAGCAGGCGAGACTCAGGTCCGCCGATATATTTT
many | . | TRBJ1-3 | TRBV20-1 | CSASGGNGNTIYF | TGCAGTGCTAGTGGTGGTAACGGAAACACCATATATTTT
. | . | TRBJ1-1 | TRBV7-9 | CASSLQHMNTEAFF | TGTGCCAGCAGCTTACAACACATGAACACTGAAGCTTTCTTT
. | TRBD1 | TRBJ2-7 | TRBV7-9 | CASSHRDRVVEQYF | TGTGCCAGCAGCCACCGGGACAGGGTTGTAGAGCAGTACTTC
few | . | TRBJ2-1 | TRBV9 | CASSGGLDNNEQFF | TGTGCCAGCAGCGGCGGGCTAGATAACAATGAGCAGTTCTTC
few | . | TRBJ2-7 | TRBV5-1 | CASSLAYDYEQYF | TGCGCCAGCAGCTTGGCCTACGACTACGAGCAGTACTTC